Listed here is a single T cell receptor beta chain. The junction had 9 bases not matched to a gene; V was cut back by 7 bases and J by 3 bases. The CDR3 covers 14 residues. Germline-derived CDR1 and CDR2 are LNHDA and SQIVND (reference sequence). The data were produced by immunoSEQ multiplex PCR, yet TCRdb's version contains in-frame clones alone and is incomplete. The sample carries around 97,000 clones, 90% to 97% recorded once. This entry is derived from a study of technical replicates of blood from several donors. The sample consisted of T cells isolated from PBMCs. The origin of this receptor is a human donor in good health. The J gene is TRBJ2-7, the V gene TRBV19, with 7 bases lining up with TRBD1. The CDR3 DNA is TGTGCCAGTACCTCCGGGACAGACTACTACGAGCAGTACTTC. Its translation: CASTSGTDYYEQYF.